The next 9 T cell receptor beta chains were all read from a single sample in a study of CD8 T cells in ankylosing spondylitis. TCRdb reprocessed the 5' RACE reads with MiXCR, giving one entry per CDR3 protein. The sample includes 10,000 to 15,000 distinct CDR3 sequences, roughly 3% of them seen just once. The material sequenced was blood, either unsorted or a sorted T cell fraction (not recorded which). The receptors were sampled from a male donor with ankylosing spondylitis or in good health (not recorded which).

This clonotype was found many times. The chain combines TRBV12-1 with TRBJ2-6; TRBD1, the table's D call, was not compared with the DNA. TRBV12-1 is reported as a pseudogene. The CDR3 loop spans 17 amino acids. The CDR3 sequence: CASSFLGDWAGANVLTF. In DNA, the CDR3 is TGTGCCAGCAGCTTTTTGGGGGATTGGGCTGGGGCCAACGTCCTGACTTTC.

In its sample, this clonotype ranks as large (0.1 to 1%). V usage is TRBV9 and J usage is TRBJ2-3; 10 nucleotides match TRBD2. Germline CDR1 and CDR2: SGDLS and YYNGEE. After removal of 2 bases from V and 1 base from J, the junction contained 4 bases not matched to a gene. This CDR3 is built from 16 residues. The CDR3: CASSVSSGGRTDTQYF. In DNA, the CDR3 is TGTGCCAGCAGCGTCTCTAGCGGGGGCCGCACAGATACGCAGTATTTT. The variable domain in full, with the rest retrieved from reference TRBV9 and TRBJ2-3, is DSGVTQTPKHLITATGQRVTLRCSPRSGDLSVYWYQQSLDQGLQFLIQYYNGEERAKGNILERFSAQQFPDLHSELNLSSLELGDSALYFCASSVSSGGRTDTQYFGPGTRLTVL.

This clonotype has ten or more counts. The J gene is TRBJ2-3, the V gene TRBV9; the match to TRBD2 covers 14 bases. From germline, CDR1 is SGDLS and CDR2 YYNGEE. This CDR3 region has 16 residues. Trimming cost V 0 bases and J 5 bases; bases outside gene matches: 2. CDR3 nucleotides: TGTGCCAGCAGCGTAGGGACTAGCGGGGGGATAGATACGCAGTATTTT. Its protein product is CASSVGTSGGIDTQYF.

Ten or more counts support this clonotype. The genes are TRBV9 and TRBJ2-2, with D maybe TRBD2 (5 bases). Germline V lookup: CDR1 SGDLS, CDR2 YYNGEE. The CDR3 totals 15 residues. Trimming cost V 2 bases and J 4 bases, with 12 bases left between them. CDR3 sequence: CASSVTRVGTGELFF. The CDR3 bases are TGTGCCAGCAGCGTTACTAGAGTTGGCACCGGGGAGCTGTTTTTT.

This clonotype was picked up many times. This chain joins TRBV9 and TRBJ2-3; perhaps TRBD2 as D (5 bases). Germline V gene lookup returns CDR1 SGDLS and CDR2 YYNGEE. The CDR3 contains 12 residues. The germline V and J ends were trimmed by 0 bases and 8 bases, with 7 bases remaining between them. In DNA, the CDR3 is TGTGCCAGCAGCGTAGTTGAGGGTACGCAGTATTTT. It specifies CASSVVEGTQYF. The variable domain in full, completed from reference TRBV9 and TRBJ2-3, reads DSGVTQTPKHLITATGQRVTLRCSPRSGDLSVYWYQQSLDQGLQFLIQYYNGEERAKGNILERFSAQQFPDLHSELNLSSLELGDSALYFCASSVVEGTQYFGPGTRLTVL.

This clonotype has a count of ten or more. The chain couples TRBV9 to TRBJ2-3, with D possibly being TRBD1 (6 bases). From germline, CDR1 is SGDLS and CDR2 YYNGEE. V was trimmed by 4 bases and J by 2 bases, leaving 17 bases between them. This CDR3 region has 16 residues. The DNA for the CDR3 is TGTGCCAGCAGCCCCCCCCGGTCAGGGGACACAGATACGCAGTATTTT. Residues: CASSPPRSGDTDTQYF.

This clonotype was counted at least ten times. The V call is TRBV9, the J call TRBJ2-1; TRBD2 matches 12 bases. In germline, CDR1 is SGDLS, CDR2 YYNGEE. The CDR3 has 17 amino acids. Unmatched junction bases numbered 10, after V lost 3 bases and J lost 6 bases. The CDR3 is CASSATLSSGGVNEQFF. CDR3 in DNA: TGTGCCAGCAGCGCGACCCTTTCTAGCGGGGGGGTCAATGAGCAGTTCTTC.

This clonotype occurred many times. The rearrangement uses TRBV9 and TRBJ1-5; weak D call: TRBD1 (6 bases). V lost 4 bases, J lost 0 bases, and 11 bases lay in between. CDR1 SGDLS and CDR2 YYNGEE come from the germline V gene. This CDR3 is 15 amino acids long. The CDR3 region has the DNA TGTGCCAGCAGCCCAACAGGGTATAGCAATCAGCCCCAGCATTTT. Translating it yields CASSPTGYSNQPQHF.

In its sample, this clonotype was seen many times. V is TRBV9 and J is TRBJ2-3; TRBD1 matches 7 bases. Germline V gene lookup returns CDR1 SGDLS and CDR2 YYNGEE. CDR3 length equals 14 residues. Trimming removed 3 bases from V and 3 bases from J; junction bases left unmatched: 4. The CDR3 sequence: CASSARQGTDTQYF. In DNA form, the CDR3 reads TGTGCCAGCAGCGCACGACAGGGTACAGATACGCAGTATTTT. The whole variable domain, remainder taken from reference TRBV9 and TRBJ2-3, is DSGVTQTPKHLITATGQRVTLRCSPRSGDLSVYWYQQSLDQGLQFLIQYYNGEERAKGNILERFSAQQFPDLHSELNLSSLELGDSALYFCASSARQGTDTQYFGPGTRLTVL.